These 14 T cell receptor beta chains share one sample of origin, sequenced in a study of Ad26.COV2.S vaccination and SARS-CoV-2 variants. The assay was immunoSEQ multiplex PCR, and TCRdb's table has in-frame clones only and misses some. The sample lists 300,000 to 400,000 clones, about 85% occurring once. Sample treatment: some 20 received Ad26.COV2.S at low or high dose, single or two shots; 5 received placebo; per-sample allocation not given. It was on day 63 after the first vaccine or placebo injection that samples were taken. This specimen consisted of peripheral blood, obtained in a trial of Ad26.COV2.S vaccine versus placebo. Receptor source: a person between 18 and 65 years old who received the Ad26.COV2.S COVID-19 vaccine or a placebo.

V usage is TRBV14 and J usage is TRBJ1-1; no firm D call. Germline values: CDR1 SGHDN, CDR2 FVKESK. Trimming pared 4 bases from V and 7 bases from J, leaving 10 bases between. The CDR3 sequence is 12 residues long. CDR3 DNA sequence: TGTGCCAGCAGCCGGAGCGGGGTTGAAGCTTTCTTT. Protein product: CASSRSGVEAFF.

CDR3 DNA sequence: TGTGCCACCAGTAGGGGACCTCAAGAGACCCAGTACTTC. It yields the protein CATSRGPQETQYF. The chain employs TRBV24-1 and TRBJ2-5; either TRBD1 or TRBD2 may supply D (5 bases each). The germline V gene encodes CDR1 KGHDR and CDR2 SFDVKD. V was clipped by 6 bases and J by 2 bases, with 9 bases between them. The CDR3 runs to 13 residues.

This clone was counted between two and nine times. The V gene is TRBV9, the J gene TRBJ2-4; D is possibly TRBD2 (7 bases). This CDR3 spans 16 amino acids. Germline V lookup: CDR1 SGDLS, CDR2 YYNGEE. With 0 bases removed from V and 6 bases from J, the gap between germline ends came to 16 bases. The CDR3 DNA follows: TGTGCCAGCAGCGTAGAGGGGGACTATTCTCCAAACATTCAGTACTTC. Its protein is CASSVEGDYSPNIQYF.

J is TRBJ2-7 and V is TRBV2; 10 nucleotides agree with TRBD1. After removal of 4 bases from V and 6 bases from J, the junction contained 3 bases not matched to a gene. Germline V CDR1 and CDR2: SNHLY, FYNNEI. CDR3 length equals 13 residues. CDR3 residues: CASSGDRGFEQYF. CDR3 nucleotides: TGTGCCAGCAGTGGGGACAGGGGTTTCGAGCAGTACTTC.

The chain has TRBV21-1 and TRBJ2-1. TRBV21-1 represents a pseudogene. This CDR3 is built from 10 residues. The CDR3: CASSPNEQFF. CDR3 nucleotides: TGTGCCAGCAGCCCCAATGAGCAGTTCTTC.

The chain links TRBV6-2 or TRBV6-3 to TRBJ1-2; 9 positions match TRBD1. The junction had 8 bases not matched to a gene; V was cut back by 5 bases and J by 4 bases. Per the germline V gene, CDR1 is MNHEY and CDR2 is SVGEGT. CDR3 length equals 15 residues. CDR3 loop: CASSTGQGSGYGYTF. The CDR3 coding sequence is TGTGCCAGCAGTACGGGACAGGGATCCGGCTATGGCTACACCTTC.

The sample holds one count of this clone. The chain has TRBV30 and TRBJ2-3, with D maybe TRBD2 (7 bases). Germline CDR1 is GTSNPN and CDR2 is SVGIG (reference sequence). The CDR3 loop spans 16 amino acids. Trimming left V 0 bases short and J 4 bases short, with 17 bases between. In DNA form, the CDR3 reads TGTGCCTGGAGTGTAGGATCGGCGGGGGCAGCAGATACGCAGTATTTT. This sequence encodes CAWSVGSAGAADTQYF. Full variable domain (rest looked up from reference TRBV30 and TRBJ2-3): SQTIHQWPATLVQPVGSPLSLECTVEGTSNPNLYWYRQAAGRGLQLLFYSVGIGQISSEVPQNLSASRPQDRQFILSSKKLLLSDSGFYLCAWSVGSAGAADTQYFGPGTRLTVL.

The chain recombines TRBV27 with TRBJ2-1, with D perhaps matching TRBD2 (6 bases). The V gene's germline CDR1 is MNHEY and CDR2 SMNVEV (reference sequence). V gave up 2 bases and J gave up 9 bases, with 8 bases separating them. This CDR3 is built from 12 residues. The CDR3 bases are TGTGCCAGCAGTTTAGGAGGGATTGAGCAGTTCTTC. Protein: CASSLGGIEQFF.

DNA of the CDR3: TGTGCCAGCAGTCACCGGGACAGGGTCGCAGATACGCAGTATTTT. Its translation is CASSHRDRVADTQYF. The V gene is TRBV27, the J gene TRBJ2-3; 9 bases match TRBD1. The CDR3 runs to 15 residues. With V trimmed by 5 bases and J by 4 bases, 7 bases remained unmatched. Germline loops: CDR1 MNHEY, CDR2 SMNVEV (reference sequence).

The rearrangement uses TRBV3-1 (or the pseudogene TRBV3-2) and TRBJ1-2; perhaps TRBD1 as D (6 bases). There are 14 residues in the CDR3. CDR1 is LGHDT and CDR2 is YNNKEL in the germline V gene (reference sequence). The ends were cut back, 7 bases at V and 4 bases at J, with 16 bases in the middle. The CDR3 DNA sequence: TGTGCCAGCACGCCGGCGGGGGGCGTCTATGGCTACACCTTC. It translates to CASTPAGGVYGYTF.

The chain joins TRBV18 to TRBJ1-5; tentative D call: TRBD1 (6 bases). Per germline, CDR1 KGHSH and CDR2 LQKENI. CDR3 size: 15 residues. The ends were cut back, 2 bases at V and 5 bases at J, with 13 bases in the middle. The CDR3 DNA is TGTGCCAGCTCACCAAGGGGGAGGGGGTATCAGCCCCAGCATTTT. This codes for CASSPRGRGYQPQHF.

J is TRBJ2-3 and V is TRBV4-3; 14 nucleotides agree with TRBD2. CDR3 length equals 18 residues. CDR1 and CDR2 (germline): LGHNA, YSLEER. The V and J ends lost 4 bases and 2 bases, in that order; junction bases with no gene match: 8. The CDR3, as DNA: TGCGCCAGCAGCCGAGGACTAGCGGGGGGACCTGCCACAGATACGCAGTATTTT. It encodes CASSRGLAGGPATDTQYF.

The V and J genes are TRBV9 and TRBJ2-7, with unresolved D. This CDR3 contains 15 residues. V was cut by 4 bases and J by 3 bases, with 17 bases left in between. Per the germline V gene, CDR1 is SGDLS and CDR2 is YYNGEE. CDR3: CASSPRPTTYYEQYF. DNA of the CDR3: TGTGCCAGCAGCCCCAGACCCACCACTTACTACGAGCAGTACTTC.

The rearrangement joins TRBV7-2 to TRBJ1-5; weak D call: TRBD1 (5 bases). This CDR3 has 14 residues. Germline V gene lookup returns CDR1 SGHTA and CDR2 FQGNSA. V lost 3 bases and J lost 9, with 15 bases in between. CDR3 loop: CASSFDRVVGPQHF. Written as DNA, the CDR3 is TGTGCCAGCAGCTTTGACAGAGTGGTTGGGCCCCAGCATTTT.